One T cell receptor (beta chain) is described in this entry. A junction boundary mismatches the germline segment, possibly from a read error. Germline assignment: CDR1 SQVTM and CDR2 ANQGSEA. The CDR3 totals 15 residues. The sample originates from a study of tumor and adjacent non-tumor tissue in lung cancer. The library came from three nested PCR rounds adapted from ARM-PCR protocols. TCRdb re-called the multiplex PCR reads with MiXCR, one entry per CDR3 protein. The repertoire has 50,000 to 60,000 distinct CDR3 sequences, 74% of them found once; the top ten carry 23%. The template was RNA from unsorted bulk tissue. This non-tumor lung sample came from over 3 cm beyond the tumor edge.

The sequence came from a woman aged 55-69 years with non-small cell lung cancer. The V and J genes are TRBV29-1 and TRBJ2-7; TRBD2 matches 7 bases. Material for sequencing was distant non-tumor lung tissue. The chain's CDR3 is CIVAGSITGSYEQYF. The CDR3 DNA reads TGCATCGTAGCGGGTTCAATTACGGGCTCCTACGAGCAATACTTC.